The 2 T cell receptor beta chains below come from one sample, sequenced in a study of OX40 agonist ivuxolimab in advanced cancers. Using immunoSEQ multiplex PCR, the repertoire was profiled, and TCRdb retains in-frame clones only, with some absent. The table shows 55,000 to 80,000 clones, with approximately 92% occurring only once. Material: CD4+ or CD8+ T cells sorted from blood, obtained in a trial of the OX40 agonist ivuxolimab. The receptor set was obtained from an adult with an advanced solid tumor such as melanoma, head and neck, liver or kidney cancer.

This clone was seen once. The chain couples TRBV19 to TRBJ2-1, with 7 bases matching TRBD1. V lost 3 bases and J lost 7; bases outside the gene matches: 9. Germline V lookup: CDR1 LNHDA, CDR2 SQIVND (reference sequence). This CDR3 contains 15 residues. The CDR3 here is CASSIGQAEQNEQFF. For the CDR3, the DNA is TGTGCCAGTAGTATTGGACAGGCCGAGCAAAATGAGCAGTTCTTC.

As DNA, the CDR3 is TGTGCCAGCAGCTACGGACTAGGAGGTTCCGGGGAGCTGTTTTTT. Protein sequence: CASSYGLGGSGELFF. The V and J genes are TRBV5-6 and TRBJ2-2; 7 positions agree with TRBD2. V lost 3 bases and J lost 6; bases outside the gene matches: 8. Germline CDR1 and CDR2: SGHDT and YYEEEE. CDR3 size: 15 residues. Drawing the rest from reference TRBV5-6 and TRBJ2-2, the complete variable domain is DAGVTQSPTHLIKTRGQQVTLRCSPKSGHDTVSWYQQALGQGPQFIFQYYEEEERQRGNFPDRFSGHQFPNYSSELNVNALLLGDSALYLCASSYGLGGSGELFFGEGSRLTVL.